The source of this T cell receptor (beta chain) is a study of T cells in tuberculosis. Data came from immunoSEQ multiplex PCR; TCRdb stores just in-frame clones and leaves some out. The data show tens of thousands of clones, with roughly nine tenths seen just once and about 14% held by the top ten. The CDR3 covers 15 residues. CDR1 and CDR2 from the germline V gene are SQVTM and ANQGSEA. Trimming stripped 4 bases from V and 4 bases from J, with 17 bases between. This clonotype originated in a donor between 5 and 29 years old with latent tuberculosis or without tuberculosis infection. The V and J genes are TRBV29-1 and TRBJ2-1, with D possibly matching TRBD2 (7 bases). Sequenced sample: PBMCs. CDR3 bases: TGCAGCGTTGGGGGGGGCCCGCAGGGGTACAATGAGCAGTTCTTC. The encoded protein is CSVGGGPQGYNEQFF.